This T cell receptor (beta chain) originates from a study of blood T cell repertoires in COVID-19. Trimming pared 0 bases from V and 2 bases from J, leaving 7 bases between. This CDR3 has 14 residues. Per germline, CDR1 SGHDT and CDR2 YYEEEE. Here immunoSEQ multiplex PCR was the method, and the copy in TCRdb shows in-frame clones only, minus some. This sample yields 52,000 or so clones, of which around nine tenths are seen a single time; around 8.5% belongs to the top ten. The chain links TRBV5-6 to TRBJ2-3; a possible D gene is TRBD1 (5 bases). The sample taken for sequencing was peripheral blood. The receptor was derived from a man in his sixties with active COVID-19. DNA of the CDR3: TGTGCCAGCAGCTTGGGGGGCATCACAGATACGCAGTATTTT. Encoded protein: CASSLGGITDTQYF.